This TCR beta chain was recorded in a study of blood T cell repertoires in COVID-19. TCRdb keeps only in-frame clones here, not all; method: immunoSEQ multiplex PCR. The sample records around 480,000 clones, about 87% being singletons. The CDR3 length is 15 residues. With 1 base clipped from V and 3 bases from J, the junction kept 6 bases outside the gene matches. Germline V CDR1 and CDR2: SEHNR, FQNEAQ (reference sequence). Specimen: peripheral blood. The clonotype was recovered from a woman in her forties or fifties with COVID-19, enrolled during active disease. The chain couples TRBV7-9 to TRBJ2-7; 7 bases align to TRBD2. The CDR3 spells CASSLGEGRVYEQYF. CDR3 nucleotides: TGTGCCAGCAGCTTAGGGGAGGGCCGAGTCTACGAGCAGTACTTC.